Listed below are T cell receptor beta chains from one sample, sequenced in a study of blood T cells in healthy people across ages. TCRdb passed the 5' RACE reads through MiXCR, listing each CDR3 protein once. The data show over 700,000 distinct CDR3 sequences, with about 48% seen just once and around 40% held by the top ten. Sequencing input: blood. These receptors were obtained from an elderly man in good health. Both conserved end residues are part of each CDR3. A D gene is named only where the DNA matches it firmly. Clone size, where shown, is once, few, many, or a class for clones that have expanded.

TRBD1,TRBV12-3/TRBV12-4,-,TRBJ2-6,TGTGCCAGCACCCGGACAGGGCCCGGGGCCAACGTCCTGACTTTC,CASTRTGPGANVLTF
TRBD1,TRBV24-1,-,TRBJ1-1,TGTGCCACCAGTGAAAAGGGATTCGGGACAGACTCCATGAACACTGAAGCTTTCTTT,CATSEKGFGTDSMNTEAFF
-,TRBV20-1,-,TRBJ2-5,TGCAGTGCTAGGCCGCCCCTGGAGACCCAGTACTTC,CSARPPLETQYF
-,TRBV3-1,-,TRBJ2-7,TGTGCCAGCAGCCAAAGGGAGTACGAGCAGTACTTC,CASSQREYEQYF
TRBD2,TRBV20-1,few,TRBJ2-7,TGCAGTGCTCGGCCTAGCGGGAGTCTGTACGAGCAGTACTTC,CSARPSGSLYEQYF
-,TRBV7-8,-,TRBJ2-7,TGTGCCAGCAGCTCTCTGTTCCGGCTCTACGAGCAGTACTTC,CASSSLFRLYEQYF
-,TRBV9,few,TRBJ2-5,TGTGCCAGCAGCACCGTAGGGGAGACCCAGTACTTC,CASSTVGETQYF
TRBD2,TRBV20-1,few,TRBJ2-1,TGCAGTGCTAGCTCACCTACGGGACTAGCGGGAGTTTACGGTGAGCAGTTCTTC,CSASSPTGLAGVYGEQFF
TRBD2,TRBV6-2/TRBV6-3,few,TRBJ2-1,TGTGCCAGCAGTTACTCGATCATAACTGCGGGAGGGCCACATGAGCAGTTCTTC,CASSYSIITAGGPHEQFF
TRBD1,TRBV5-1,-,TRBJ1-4,TGCGCCAGCAGCTACGGACAGGGTCGTAATGAAAAACTGTTTTTT,CASSYGQGRNEKLFF
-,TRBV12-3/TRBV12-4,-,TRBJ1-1,TGTGCCAGCAGGTTAACTTCGGGGACGGAAGCTTTCTTT,CASRLTSGTEAFF
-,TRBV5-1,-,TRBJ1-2,TGCGCCAGCAGCTTGGATCCAGTGGGCTATGGCTACACCTTC,CASSLDPVGYGYTF
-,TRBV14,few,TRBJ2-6,TGTGCCAGCAGCCGACTGGGTTCCGGGGCCAACGTCCTGACTTTC,CASSRLGSGANVLTF
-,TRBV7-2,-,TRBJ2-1,TGTGCCAGCAGCTCGACAGTAAGTGAGCAGTTCTTC,CASSSTVSEQFF
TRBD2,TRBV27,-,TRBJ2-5,TGTGCCAGCAGTCTAAGGAGACTAGCGGGCCAACAAGAGACCCAGTACTTC,CASSLRRLAGQQETQYF
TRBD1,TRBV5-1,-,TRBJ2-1,TGCGCCAGCAGCCTGGACAGGGCCGGTGAGCAGTTCTTC,CASSLDRAGEQFF
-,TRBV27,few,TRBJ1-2,TGTGCCAGCAGTGTCAGGAGTAACTATGGCTACACCTTC,CASSVRSNYGYTF
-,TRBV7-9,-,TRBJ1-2,TGTGCCAGCAGCTTAGAGGCAGGGGCTCAGGATGGCTACACCTTC,CASSLEAGAQDGYTF
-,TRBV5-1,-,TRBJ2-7,TGCGCCAGCAGCTTGGTGTTGCGGGGTAATTCGTACGAGCGGTACTTC,CASSLVLRGNSYERYF
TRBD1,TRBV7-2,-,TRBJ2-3,TGTGCCAGCAGTACTGGACAGGGGGGCACAGATACGCAGTATTTT,CASSTGQGGTDTQYF
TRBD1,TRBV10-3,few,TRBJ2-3,TGTGCCACCAGACCGGGACAGGGCACAGATACGCAGTATTTT,CATRPGQGTDTQYF
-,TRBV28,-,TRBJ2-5,TGTGCCAGCAGCTCCACCGGGACACGGATACAAGAGACCCAGTACTTC,CASSSTGTRIQETQYF
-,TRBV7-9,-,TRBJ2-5,TGTGCCAGCAGCTTCCACGGCGGGACTCAAGAGACCCAGTACTTC,CASSFHGGTQETQYF
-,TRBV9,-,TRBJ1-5,TGTGCCAGCAGCGCCGGGGACACCGATCAGCCCCAGCATTTT,CASSAGDTDQPQHF
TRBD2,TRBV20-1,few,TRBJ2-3,TGCAGTGCTAGCGGTACTAGCGGGAGGGACAGATACGCGTATTTT,CSASGTSGRDRYAYF
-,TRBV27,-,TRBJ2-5,TGTGCCAGCAGTTCCTCCCGAGGGGGGATCGGGCCGTCGGAGACCCAGTACTTC,CASSSSRGGIGPSETQYF
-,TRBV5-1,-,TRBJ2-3,TGCGCCAGCAGCACACCCGGGACAAGTAGCACAGATACGCAGTATTTT,CASSTPGTSSTDTQYF
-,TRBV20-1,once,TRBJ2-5,TGCAGTGCCTTTTCAGATGGGAAGGAGACCCAGTACTTC,CSAFSDGKETQYF
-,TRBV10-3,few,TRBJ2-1,TGTGCCATCAGTGAGTCTGGGACGCGGTACCGAGGAAATGAGCAGTTCTTC,CAISESGTRYRGNEQFF
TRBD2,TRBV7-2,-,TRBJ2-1,TGTGCCAGCAGGGTGCGGGGAGGGCCCTCAAATGAGCAGTTCTTC,CASRVRGGPSNEQFF
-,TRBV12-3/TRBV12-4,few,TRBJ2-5,TGTGCCAGCAGCCAAGGGACTCCGAAGACCCAGTACTTC,CASSQGTPKTQYF
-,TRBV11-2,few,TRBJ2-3,TGTGCCAGCAACCCACCTTCCCAGGGGCTCCTACCCTTGGATACGCAGTATTTT,CASNPPSQGLLPLDTQYF
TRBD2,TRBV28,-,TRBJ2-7,TGTGCCATACCGGGACTAGCGGGAGGGCAGGGGGAGCAGTACTTC,CAIPGLAGGQGEQYF
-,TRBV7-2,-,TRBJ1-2,TGTGCCAGCAGCTTGATGGGATTGGTAGACTATGGCTACACCTTC,CASSLMGLVDYGYTF
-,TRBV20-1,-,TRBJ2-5,TGCAGTGCTAGGGCTGGACCTCCGGGGACCCAGTACTTC,CSARAGPPGTQYF
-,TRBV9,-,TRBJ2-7,TGTGCCAGCAGCCCGCACGGGGAGGTCGTGTACGAGCAGTACTTC,CASSPHGEVVYEQYF
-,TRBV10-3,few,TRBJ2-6,TGTGCCATCAGGGAAGGCTCTGGGGCCAACGTCCTGACTTTC,CAIREGSGANVLTF
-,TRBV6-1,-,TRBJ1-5,TGTGCCGGAGGGGTTCAGCCCCAGCATTTT,CAGGVQPQHF
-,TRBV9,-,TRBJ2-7,TGTGCCAGCAGCGTAGGAACAGCGGGCATCTACGAGCAGTACTTC,CASSVGTAGIYEQYF
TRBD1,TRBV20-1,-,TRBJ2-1,TGCAGTGCTACGCACACGGGACAGGGGGTTAATGAGCAGTTCTTC,CSATHTGQGVNEQFF
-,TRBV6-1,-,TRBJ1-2,TGTGCCAGCAGTGAGGTGGCCGGGCGAGATGGCTACACCTTC,CASSEVAGRDGYTF
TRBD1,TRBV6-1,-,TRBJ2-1,TGTGCCAGCAGCCCCCCGTGGGGACAGGGGAGCTCCTACAATGAGCAGTTCTTC,CASSPPWGQGSSYNEQFF
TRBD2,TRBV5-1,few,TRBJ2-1,TGCGCCAGCAGCCAAGGGACTAGCGGAGCCTACAATGAGCAGTTCTTC,CASSQGTSGAYNEQFF
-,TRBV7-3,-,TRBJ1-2,TGTGCCAGCAGCTTAACGGGGGGACACAACTATGGCTACACCTTC,CASSLTGGHNYGYTF
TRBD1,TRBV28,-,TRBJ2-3,TGTGCCAGCAGTTCTGTTGGACAGGTAGTTTCTCGATACGCGTATTTT,CASSSVGQVVSRYAYF
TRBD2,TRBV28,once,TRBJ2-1,TGTGCCAGCAGTTTTCGAGCGGGAGCGTTCTTC,CASSFRAGAFF
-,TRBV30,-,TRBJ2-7,TGTGCCCAAGAAGGCAGGGGCCACGAGCAGTACTTC,CAQEGRGHEQYF
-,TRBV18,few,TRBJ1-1,TGTGCCAGCTCACCACCCACAGGGAACACTGAAGCTTTCTTT,CASSPPTGNTEAFF